The text below deals with one T cell receptor (beta chain). The antigen it recognizes is unknown. It has no much larger one-base neighbor in the sample; base qualities were not kept. The sample is drawn from a study of cytomegalovirus exposure and HLA in healthy donors (dated by TCRdb to between 2016 and 2019). At the level of the whole study: In an earlier analysis of roughly 500 of the donors, approximately 300 Gb of sequence data and 95 million to 130 million unique TCR beta sequences from about 180 million T cells were reported. An earlier analysis of more than 450 of the donors used high-throughput TCR beta sequencing to judge whether each TCR beta V gene segment behaved as functional or pseudogenic. A later genetic analysis took genome-wide SNP genotypes for about 60% of the roughly 670 donors and used that subset as a discovery cohort. Besides the first cohort of 500 to 700 subjects, a separate validation cohort made up of some 110 different subjects was used. Four to six DR-DQ haplotypes were handled as single units for association and clustering because linkage in the cohort was strong. The later analysis used no new phenotypic data to find candidate immune exposures, relying instead on TCR beta sequences and their occurrence across donors. Class I and class II HLA loci were covered by the typing at four-digit resolution. A later analysis re-analyzed previously published TCR beta repertoires from hundreds of donors and added high-resolution HLA genotyping to study TCR occurrence patterns. About 300 gigabases of sequencing data and approximately 84 million unique TCR sequences were included in an early release covering about 620 HLA-typed donors. The study profiled the T cell repertoires of hundreds of subjects by immunosequencing and related them to cytomegalovirus serostatus. The study aimed to test whether signatures of past pathogen exposure could be identified by cataloging public T cell receptors. Donor age, sex, ethnicity and CMV serostatus were collected together with the repertoire data. Typing coverage differed by locus: A, B, C, DRB1 and DQB1 were typed in about 629-630 donors, DQA1 in 500 to 550, DPA1 in around 580, and DPB1 in approximately 450. The study combined high-throughput TCR immunosequencing, statistical association of individual TCRs with disease status, and machine learning to predict cytomegalovirus infection status. Every repertoire in the discovery cohort had been generated on one and the same sequencing platform. Of the 300 to 500 genotyped donors, approximately 81% were placed in the genetic ancestry cluster associated with self-reported Caucasian donors. Across 300 to 400 genotyped donors of the cohort, an average of approximately 240,000 unique TCR beta nucleotide sequences per donor were sequenced, and 15% to 20% of those sequences were non-productive. General conclusions and limits of the study: Some IMGT-functional V segments, including TRBV6-2 and TRBV6-3, could not be told apart with the 87-base-pair reads, so those segments were excluded. Correlated functional status among segregating V segments might be attributable to linkage disequilibrium, but an unknown experimental factor could not be ruled out. In a later analysis, 16,951 TCR beta sequences were associated with specific HLA alleles at a false discovery rate of 0.05. It was suggested by the authors that the approach could potentially be generalized to other disease states and immunological phenotypes. In both the original and validation cohorts, the classifier was reported to diagnose cytomegalovirus status with high specificity and sensitivity. In a later analysis, several top co-occurrence clusters were reported to appear linked to parvovirus B19, influenza, CMV and Epstein-Barr virus. In this cohort, only TCR beta chains were sequenced, and detectable features were limited by the absence of alpha or paired-chain data. When HLA alleles, especially DR and DQ, strongly co-occurred, attributing TCR associations to individual alleles was difficult. A later analysis found that TCR association rates varied across HLA loci, with DRB1 alleles showing the most associated TCRs and HLA-C alleles the fewest. Across donors, most TCR sequences were observed very rarely, whereas some public TCRs were present in many individuals. A further reported finding was that TCR beta sequences accurately predicted the HLA-A and HLA-B alleles for most subjects in the first cohort. An association between a missense DCLRE1C variant and V-gene and J-gene trimming of TCR beta chains was found in a later genetic analysis and replicated in an independent cohort. The sequencing pipeline was judged likely to have produced a cluster of highly shared sequence variants as a technical artifact. The only immune exposure information available for the cohort was CMV serostatus. In a later analysis, HLA-associated TCR beta chains were found to be more clonally expanded and to have lower generation probabilities than equally common non-associated chains. According to a later analysis, most CMV-associated TCR beta chains appeared to be HLA-restricted, and the HLA associations seemed to be driven largely by CMV exposure. Three of the identified cytomegalovirus-associated TCR beta chains were confirmed in vitro to be specific for cytomegalovirus antigens. The presence/absence analyses assumed that sequencing depth was roughly uniform across donors, and that assumption may not be true. Broadly in line with IMGT annotations, most TCR beta V segments showed up in productive rearrangements about 87% or about 30% of the time in an earlier analysis of roughly 590 of the donors. Compared with the 666-donor mean, donors in an Asian-associated ancestry cluster had fewer N-insertions in productive TCRs, according to a later genetic analysis. Because counts were too low, more than 15 rarely observed V segments, including chromosome 9 orphons, were left out of the earlier analysis of roughly 600 of the donors. Because HLA typing was unavailable for some donors at each locus, only the typed subset was used in association tests. The study gave a list of 150 to 200 TCR beta chains associated with cytomegalovirus.

Receptor amplification or capture employed the immunoSEQ multiplex PCR assay. For the multiplex PCR, a mixture combining 60 forward primers for TCR Vbeta segments and 13 reverse primers for TCR Jbeta segments was used. The CDR3 region of rearranged TCR beta genes was amplified from genomic DNA with a multiplex PCR assay. The amplified TCR beta libraries were sequenced on the Illumina HiSeq System as 87-base-pair reads. The authors' analysis ran thus. A later analysis counted about 76 million unique TCR beta chains across the 700 or so repertoires, and roughly 9.9 million of these chains were shared by at least two donors. Raw reads were error-corrected and collapsed into unique sequences by a nearest-neighbor algorithm in which closely related sequences were merged to remove PCR and sequencing errors. CDR3 sequences were aligned to IMGT reference sequences to assign V, D and J gene segments. For a sequence to be retained, a match of at least six nucleotides was required to both a V gene segment and a J gene segment. A rearrangement counted as productive if the CDR3 had no stop codons and remained in frame with V and J, and every other rearrangement counted as non-productive. CDR3 was defined by IMGT convention, running from the second conserved V-encoded cysteine to the conserved J-encoded phenylalanine. The earlier analysis of about 530 of the donors excluded any sequence lacking an unambiguous match to a single V gene segment. An earlier analysis of a few hundred of the donors called V segments functional above 56.7% productive rearrangements and segregating when the between-donor standard deviation exceeded 5%. To diagnose cytomegalovirus status from the catalog of TCR beta chain sequences, a statistical classification framework was built. In a later analysis, TCR nucleotide sequences were compared against IMGT/GENE-DB human TR gene sequences so that V and J genes could be assigned. In a later analysis, CDR3 sequences and most-parsimonious VDJ recombination scenarios were assigned using the TCRdist pipeline. In a later analysis, each TCR beta chain was defined by its CDR3 amino acid sequence together with its V-gene family, and reads without a unique V-gene family were excluded. As a way to deal with suspected cross-contamination and a sequencing artifact, a later analysis dropped approximately 590 nucleotide sequences that were highly shared and had low generation probability. In a later analysis, a clonal expansion index was calculated for each public chain from normalized within-repertoire ranks of inferred template counts. In a later analysis, generation probabilities were computed with a VDJ recombination model fitted to out-of-frame rearrangements, and the resulting probabilities were checked against IGoR. In a later analysis, hypergeometric tests were used to score TCR-TCR, TCR-HLA and TCR-CMV co-occurrence, with a repertoire-size bias correction applied to TCR pairs. To estimate false discovery rates, a later analysis permuted the HLA or CMV assignments 20 times. In a later analysis, co-occurring TCRs were grouped using DBSCAN, with TCRdist sequence similarity added in when clustering inside HLA-allele-positive subsets. For co-occurrence clustering, repertoires with fewer than 30,000 or more than 120,000 public chains were excluded, along with 4 to 6 repertoires with anomalous nucleotide sharing. TCRdb took over this immuneACCESS table, retaining in-frame rearrangements with V and J assigned. Such tables are incomplete; in checked studies, under half of the missing clones stem from an unresolved V gene, and the remainder is unexplained. V, J and clone size reflect that table, while D and trimming were determined from the DNA. The sample data list about 60,000 clones, and 73% of these were observed just once. Of the sample, about 5.7% is held by the ten largest clones.

In total, 666 healthy bone marrow donors made up the cohort. Cohort members were all nominally healthy when sampled, although unrecorded immune exposures were likely present. The donor was CMV seronegative and was included in the group of several hundred seronegative cohort members. Every donor gave a peripheral blood sample, and the peripheral blood mononuclear cells from that sample were used for TCR beta sequencing. The Qiagen DNeasy Blood Extraction Kit was used to extract genomic DNA from the blood cell samples. The CDR3 goes from the cysteine to the phenylalanine over 15 residues. This entry keeps only the CDR3 DNA: 45 bases, framed from base 1. The junction shows trimming of 0 bases on V and 0 bases on J, plus 6 bases between the germline ends. From the germline V gene, CDR1 is SGDLS and CDR2 is YYNGEE.

The sequence came from a middle-aged man in good health and CMV-seronegative. The sample taken for sequencing was PBMCs. In this chain, TRBV9 is recombined with TRBJ2-2, with TRBD2 as a weak D call on 5 bases. The sequence in DNA is TGTGCCAGCAGCGTAGAGGAGGCGAACACCGGGGAGCTGTTTTTT. It codes for CASSVEEANTGELFF.